Here is one T cell receptor (beta chain) with its context. Which antigen it targets is not known. At one boundary the junction diverges from the germline segment, which might be a read error. These data are taken from a study of cytomegalovirus exposure and HLA in healthy donors (TCRdb year 2017). As for the study more broadly: According to an earlier analysis of 450 to 650 of the donors, 200 million or so T cells yielded 117 million unique TCR beta sequences and less than 300 Gb of sequence data. Roughly 310 gigabases of sequencing data and tens of millions of unique TCR sequences were included in an early release covering about 620 HLA-typed donors. The genetic ancestry cluster associated with self-reported Caucasian donors included 81% of the roughly 400 genotyped donors. The aim of the study was to test whether cataloging public T cell receptors could identify signatures of past pathogen exposure. The T cell repertoires of several hundred subjects were profiled by immunosequencing and related to cytomegalovirus serostatus. In addition to the first cohort of 666 subjects, a separate validation cohort of around 110 different subjects was used. To predict cytomegalovirus infection status, the study combined high-throughput TCR immunosequencing, statistical association of individual TCRs with disease status, and machine learning. A later analysis re-examined previously published TCR beta repertoires from hundreds of donors and added high-resolution HLA genotyping to investigate patterns of TCR occurrence. Rather than drawing on any new phenotypic data, the later analysis identified candidate immune exposures from TCR beta sequences and the way those sequences occurred across donors. An earlier analysis of 587 of the donors used high-throughput TCR beta sequencing to judge whether each TCR beta V gene segment behaved as functional or pseudogenic. Donor age, sex, ethnicity and CMV serostatus were compiled together with the repertoire data. A later genetic analysis took genome-wide SNP genotypes for about three fifths of the 666 donors and used that subset as a discovery cohort. All discovery cohort repertoires had been generated on a single sequencing platform. HLA typing covered class I and class II loci at four-digit resolution. Typing coverage varied by locus: roughly 620-640 donors for A, B, C, DRB1 and DQB1; more than 500 for DQA1; nearly 610 for DPA1; around 450 for DPB1. Roughly 5 DR-DQ haplotypes were handled as single units for association and clustering, since linkage in the cohort was strong. Across about 380 genotyped donors of the cohort, an average of roughly 250,000 unique TCR beta nucleotide sequences per donor were sequenced, and around 19% of those sequences were non-productive. The investigation overall reported the following: A later analysis reported that several top co-occurrence clusters appeared linked to parvovirus B19, influenza, CMV and Epstein-Barr virus. Some IMGT-functional V segments, including TRBV6-2 and TRBV6-3, could not be distinguished by the 87-base-pair reads and were therefore excluded. Specific HLA alleles were associated with 18,000 or so TCR beta sequences at a false discovery rate of 0.05 in a later analysis. When HLA alleles, especially DR and DQ, strongly co-occurred, TCR associations were difficult to assign to individual alleles. According to a later analysis, most CMV-associated TCR beta chains appeared to be HLA-restricted, and the HLA associations seemed to be driven largely by CMV exposure. This cohort had only TCR beta chains sequenced, and the lack of alpha or paired-chain data limited which features could be detected. A further reported finding was that TCR beta sequences accurately predicted the HLA-A and HLA-B alleles for most subjects in the first cohort. Correlated functional status among segregating V segments might reflect linkage disequilibrium, but an unknown experimental factor could not be ruled out. In a later genetic analysis, fewer N-insertions in productive TCRs were reported among donors in an Asian-associated ancestry cluster than the roughly 640-donor mean. In vitro tests confirmed that a few of the cytomegalovirus-associated TCR beta chains recognize cytomegalovirus antigens. It was suggested by the authors that the approach could potentially be generalized to other disease states and immunological phenotypes. For the cohort, immune exposure information was limited to CMV serostatus. HLA typing was unavailable for some donors at each locus, so association tests used only the typed subset. In a later analysis, HLA-associated TCR beta chains showed more clonal expansion and lower generation probabilities than non-associated chains that were equally common. Because counts were too low, about 18 rarely observed V segments, including chromosome 9 orphons, were excluded from the earlier analysis of several hundred of the donors. The classifier was reported to diagnose cytomegalovirus status with high specificity and sensitivity in both the original cohort and the validation cohort. V-gene and J-gene trimming of TCR beta chains was associated with a missense DCLRE1C variant in a later genetic analysis, and the association was replicated in an independent cohort. Sequencing depth was assumed to be roughly uniform across donors in the presence/absence analyses, though that assumption may not hold. In a later analysis, the rate of TCR association differed among HLA loci, with DRB1 alleles having the most associated TCRs and HLA-C alleles having the fewest. In the study, some 160 TCR beta chains were listed as associated with cytomegalovirus. Most TCR sequences were seen in very few donors, while some public TCRs were found in many individuals. In an earlier analysis of more than 450 of the donors, most TCR beta V segments were observed in productive rearrangements about 90% or about 30% of the time, broadly matching IMGT annotations. A group of highly shared sequence variants was considered likely to be a technical artifact of the sequencing pipeline.

Receptor amplification or capture employed the immunoSEQ multiplex PCR assay. The multiplex PCR relied on a mix of 60 forward primers for TCR Vbeta segments and 13 reverse primers for TCR Jbeta segments. The CDR3 region of rearranged TCR beta genes was amplified from genomic DNA by a multiplex PCR assay. The Illumina HiSeq System was used to sequence the amplified TCR beta libraries as 87-base-pair reads. The original pipeline was this. A later analysis counted approximately 76 million unique TCR beta chains across the 650 to 800 repertoires, and roughly 10 million of these chains were shared by at least two donors. To remove PCR and sequencing errors, raw reads were error-corrected and collapsed into unique sequences using a nearest-neighbor algorithm that merged closely related sequences. To assign V, D and J gene segments, CDR3 sequences were aligned to IMGT reference sequences. For a sequence to be retained, at least a six-nucleotide match to both a V gene segment and a J gene segment was required. Rearrangements were classified as productive when the CDR3 lacked stop codons and remained in frame with V and J, and all other rearrangements were classified as non-productive. Following IMGT convention, CDR3 was defined as the stretch from the second conserved V-encoded cysteine up to the conserved J-encoded phenylalanine. Sequences without an unambiguous match to a single V gene segment were excluded from the earlier analysis of about 600 of the donors. In an earlier analysis of about 590 of the donors, a V segment was called functional when productive rearrangements were above 56.7%, and segregating when the standard deviation between donors exceeded 5%. A statistical classification framework was built for diagnosing cytomegalovirus status from the catalog of TCR beta chain sequences. V and J gene assignment, in a later analysis, came from comparing TCR nucleotide sequences with IMGT/GENE-DB human TR gene sequences. In a later analysis, CDR3 sequences and most-parsimonious VDJ recombination scenarios were assigned using the TCRdist pipeline. In a later analysis, each TCR beta chain was defined by its CDR3 amino acid sequence together with its V-gene family, and reads without a unique V-gene family were excluded. To address suspected cross-contamination and a sequencing artifact, a later analysis removed approximately 590 highly shared, low-generation-probability nucleotide sequences. A later analysis calculated a clonal expansion index for each public chain from normalized within-repertoire ranks of inferred template counts. Generation probabilities in a later analysis came from a VDJ recombination model fitted to out-of-frame rearrangements, and those results were checked against IGoR. A later analysis scored TCR-TCR, TCR-HLA and TCR-CMV co-occurrence with hypergeometric tests, applying a repertoire-size bias correction to TCR pairs. In a later analysis, false discovery rates were estimated by permuting HLA or CMV assignments 20 times. In a later analysis, co-occurring TCRs were grouped using DBSCAN, with TCRdist sequence similarity added in when clustering inside HLA-allele-positive subsets. Co-occurrence clustering excluded repertoires with fewer than 30,000 or more than 120,000 public chains, plus five with anomalous nucleotide sharing. TCRdb carries this immuneACCESS record with in-frame sequences only. Its versions omit some clonotypes, under half of them owing to an unresolved V gene in the studies checked, with the rest unexplained. The V and J calls and the clone size are those of that table, but D and trimming were determined from the DNA. This sample has about 100,000 clones in its table, and under 85% of those were observed once. The ten most abundant clones make up roughly 6.6% of the sample.

Based on the germline V gene, the CDR1 and CDR2 sequences are MNHEY and SVGAGI. The CDR3 measures 16 amino acids from cysteine to phenylalanine. This entry keeps only the CDR3 DNA: 48 bases, framed from base 1. The cohort was made up of around 720 healthy bone marrow donors. At the time of sampling, every cohort member was nominally healthy, though immune exposures that went unrecorded were likely present. The donor was CMV seropositive and belonged to the group of 250 to 300 seropositive cohort members. A peripheral blood sample was provided by each donor, and peripheral blood mononuclear cells were used for TCR beta sequencing. Genomic DNA extraction from the blood cell samples was performed with the Qiagen DNeasy Blood Extraction Kit.

The material sequenced was PBMCs. The sequence joins TRBV6-5 to TRBJ1-5, with 7 bases matching TRBD1. The TCR sequence derives from a man aged 50 to 60 in good health and CMV-seropositive. The CDR3 protein is CASSSLQGSGNQPQNF. In nucleotides, the sequence is TGTGCCAGCAGTTCGTTACAGGGGTCGGGCAATCAGCCCCAGAATTTT.